A single T cell receptor beta chain is shown here with its context. The authors ran a second PCR of about 6 to 11 cycles using a sample-barcoded 5' primer and a J-beta primer mix. TCRdb re-called the 5' RACE reads through MiXCR, storing one row per CDR3 protein. The sample contains about 1 million distinct CDR3 sequences, 35% to 55% of which appear only once. The data belong to a study of blood T cells in healthy people across ages. This CDR3 is built from 15 residues. The germline V gene has CDR1 DFQATT and CDR2 SNEGSKA (reference sequence). V was clipped by 2 bases and J by 2 bases; unmatched bases: 8.

This chain links TRBV20-1 with TRBJ2-7, with 8 bases matching TRBD2. Source material: blood. The TCR originated in an older woman in good health. CDR3 region: CSARRPGRGAYEQYF. The CDR3 DNA reads as TGCAGTGCTAGAAGGCCCGGGAGGGGCGCCTACGAGCAGTACTTC.